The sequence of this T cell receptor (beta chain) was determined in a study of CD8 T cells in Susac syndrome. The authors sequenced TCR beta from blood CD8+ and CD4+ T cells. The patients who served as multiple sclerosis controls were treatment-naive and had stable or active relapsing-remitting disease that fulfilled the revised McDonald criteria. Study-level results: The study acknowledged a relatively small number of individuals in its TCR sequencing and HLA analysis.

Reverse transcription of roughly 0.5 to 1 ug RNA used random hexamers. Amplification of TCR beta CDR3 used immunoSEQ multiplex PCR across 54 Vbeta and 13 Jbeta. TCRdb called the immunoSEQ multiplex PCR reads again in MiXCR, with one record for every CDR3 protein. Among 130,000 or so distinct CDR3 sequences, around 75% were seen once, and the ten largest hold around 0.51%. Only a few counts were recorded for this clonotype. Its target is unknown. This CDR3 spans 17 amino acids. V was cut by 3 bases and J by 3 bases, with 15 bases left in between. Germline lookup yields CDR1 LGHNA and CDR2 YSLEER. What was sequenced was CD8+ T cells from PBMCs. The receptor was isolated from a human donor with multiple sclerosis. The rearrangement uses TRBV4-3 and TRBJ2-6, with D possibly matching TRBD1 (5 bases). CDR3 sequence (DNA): TGCGCCAGCAGCCACAGTTTCAGGGTAGGTGGGGCCAACGTCCTGACTTTC. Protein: CASSHSFRVGGANVLTF.